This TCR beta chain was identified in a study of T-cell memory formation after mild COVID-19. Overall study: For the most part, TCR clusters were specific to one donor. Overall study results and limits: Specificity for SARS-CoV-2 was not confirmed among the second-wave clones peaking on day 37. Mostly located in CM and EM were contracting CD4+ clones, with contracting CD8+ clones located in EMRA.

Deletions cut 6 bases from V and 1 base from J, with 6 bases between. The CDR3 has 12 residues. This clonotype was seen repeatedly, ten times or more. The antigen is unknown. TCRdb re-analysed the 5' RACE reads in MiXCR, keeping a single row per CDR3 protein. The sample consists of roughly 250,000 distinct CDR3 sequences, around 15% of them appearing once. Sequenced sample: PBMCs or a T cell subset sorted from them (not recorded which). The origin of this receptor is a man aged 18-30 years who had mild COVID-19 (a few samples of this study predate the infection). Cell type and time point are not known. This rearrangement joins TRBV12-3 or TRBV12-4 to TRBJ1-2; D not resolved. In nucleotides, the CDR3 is TGTGCCAGCAGCTTAAATAACTATGGCTACACCTTC. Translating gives CASSLNNYGYTF.